This T cell receptor (beta chain) was retrieved from a study of T-cell memory formation after mild COVID-19. Using its own MiXCR run on the 5' RACE reads, TCRdb lists one record per CDR3 protein. The table has fewer than 200,000 distinct CDR3 sequences, around 18% seen once. There are 14 residues in the CDR3. Trimming left V 10 bases short and J 1 base short, with 13 bases between. Per germline, CDR1 MDHEN and CDR2 SYDVKM. The V and J genes are TRBV28 and TRBJ1-4; D is unresolved. The receptor was isolated from a man between 18 and 35 years old who had mild COVID-19 (a few samples of this study predate the infection). Cell type and time point are not known. What was sequenced was PBMCs or a T cell subset sorted from them (not recorded which). As DNA, the CDR3 is TGTGCCACCAAAGCGGGCGTAACTAATGAAAAACTGTTTTTT. Amino acid sequence: CATKAGVTNEKLFF.